One sample yielded the 6 T cell receptor beta chains listed below, sequenced in a study of T cell responses to AZD1222 COVID-19 vaccine. Some clones are missing from TCRdb's copy, which holds only in-frame ones; the method was immunoSEQ multiplex PCR. The data show 130,000 to 150,000 clones, over 85% seen once. The specimen comprised peripheral blood, sampled 28 days after the second AZD1222 dose. All receptors come from an adult who received the AZD1222 COVID-19 vaccine.

The chain joins TRBV7-2 to TRBJ2-7, with a weak D call TRBD2 (6 bases). The length of the CDR3 is 16 residues. Germline values: CDR1 SGHTA, CDR2 FQGNSA. Deletions cut 1 base from V and 7 bases from J, with 20 bases between. CDR3 loop: CASSLDAGTTAREQYF. The CDR3 nucleotides are TGTGCCAGCAGCTTAGATGCGGGGACGACAGCGAGAGAGCAGTACTTC.

At least ten counts were recorded for this clone. V usage is TRBV6-4 and J usage is TRBJ2-3; TRBD2 aligns across 10 bases. CDR1 is MRHNA and CDR2 is SNTAGT in the germline V gene. After removal of 2 bases from V and 1 base from J, the junction contained 3 bases not matched to a gene. The CDR3 is 16 amino acids. The CDR3 reads CASSDEGTSGTDTQYF. The CDR3 region has the DNA TGTGCCAGCAGTGACGAGGGGACTAGCGGCACAGATACGCAGTATTTT.

V and J are TRBV19 and TRBJ2-2; D unresolved. This CDR3 has 15 amino acids. V was cut by 5 bases and J by 4 bases, with 14 bases left in between. Germline values: CDR1 LNHDA, CDR2 SQIVND (reference sequence). The DNA for the CDR3 is TGTGCCAGTAGTCCGCGAGCACGGAGCACCGGGGAGCTGTTTTTT. Encoded protein: CASSPRARSTGELFF. Combining the CDR3 with reference TRBV19 and TRBJ2-2 gives the whole variable domain DGGITQSPKYLFRKEGQNVTLSCEQNLNHDAMYWYRQDPGQGLRLIYYSQIVNDFQKGDIAEGYSVSREKKESFPLTVTSAQKNPTAFYLCASSPRARSTGELFFGEGSRLTVL.

The V and J genes are TRBV4-1 and TRBJ2-3; tentatively, D is TRBD2 (6 bases). The ends were cut back, 0 bases at V and 4 bases at J, with 11 bases in the middle. The CDR3 length is 15 residues. Germline V gene sequence: CDR1 MGHRA, CDR2 YSYEKL. The CDR3 here is CASSQDSGGADTQYF. The CDR3 coding sequence is TGCGCCAGCAGCCAAGATAGCGGAGGGGCAGATACGCAGTATTTT.

This clone was seen a few times. The rearrangement uses TRBV11-2 and TRBJ1-2; perhaps TRBD1 as D (6 bases). Trimming removed 5 bases at V and 3 bases at J, with 16 bases between. Germline-derived CDR1 and CDR2 are SGHAT and FQNNGV. The CDR3 spans 15 residues. CDR3 amino acids: CASSLGRGQDYGYTF. The CDR3 DNA sequence: TGTGCCAGCAGCCTGGGGCGGGGGCAGGACTATGGCTACACCTTC.

This clone showed up just a few times. V and J are TRBV27 and TRBJ2-7, with a possible D match to TRBD2 (6 bases). CDR1 and CDR2 from the germline V gene are MNHEY and SMNVEV (reference sequence). The CDR3 length is 14 residues. Between the trimmed V and J ends, which lost 5 bases and 4 bases, there was a span of 15 bases. The DNA for the CDR3 is TGTGCCAGCAGTCGTCCGGGGGTAGTATACGAGCAGTACTTC. Translation gives CASSRPGVVYEQYF.